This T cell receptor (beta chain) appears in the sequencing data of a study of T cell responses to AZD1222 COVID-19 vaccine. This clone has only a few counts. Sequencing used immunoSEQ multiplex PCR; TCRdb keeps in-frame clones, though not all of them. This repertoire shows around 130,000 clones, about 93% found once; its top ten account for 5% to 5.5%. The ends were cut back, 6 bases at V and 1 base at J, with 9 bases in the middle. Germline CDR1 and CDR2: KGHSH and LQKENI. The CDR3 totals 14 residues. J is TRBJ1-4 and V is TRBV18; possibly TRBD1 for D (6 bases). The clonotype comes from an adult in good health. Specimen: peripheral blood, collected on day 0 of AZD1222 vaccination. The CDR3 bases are TGTGCCAGCTCGATGGACAGAACTAATGAAAAACTGTTTTTT. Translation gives CASSMDRTNEKLFF.